The source of this T cell receptor (beta chain) is a study of human T cells and chemical hapten exposure. The germline V gene has CDR1 SGHTA and CDR2 FQGNSA. The CDR3 has 12 residues. V lost 5 bases, J lost 7 bases, and 9 bases lay in between. This clonotype was detected many times. Time point denoted: pre-sensitization, week 0. Documented treatment: therapeutic diphenylcyclopropenone sensitization with weekly scalp DPC. Unique molecular identifiers were attached to individual cDNA molecules within the library. Each CDR3 protein gets one entry after TCRdb re-called the RACE reads with MiXCR. The sample yields some 400,000 distinct CDR3 sequences, roughly 5.3% seen once.

The clonotype comes from a woman between 45 and 65 years old with alopecia areata. Some clones in this sample may be carry-over from other donors' samples. This sequence joins TRBV7-2 and TRBJ2-4; no reliable D call. The sample in question was whole blood, obtained in connection with sensitization to the hapten diphenylcyclopropenone (DPC). The CDR3 spells CASSLARNIQYF. For the CDR3, the DNA is TGTGCCAGCAGCCTCGCCCGTAACATTCAGTACTTC.